One sample yielded the 5 T cell receptor beta chains listed below, sequenced in a study of shared clonotypes between healthy human individuals. Some clones are missing from TCRdb's copy, which holds only in-frame ones; the method was immunoSEQ multiplex PCR. The sample contains 700,000 to 950,000 clones, about 97% of which appear only once. Terminally differentiated effector memory CD45RA+ cells were left out of the naive CD8 fraction, which was CD45RO-negative and positively selected for CCR7. Sequencing used naive CD8+ T cells sorted from blood. The receptors shown here come from a man aged 30-40 years in good health.

The J gene is TRBJ2-1, the V gene TRBV7-9; unclear D gene. The CDR3 covers 12 residues. V was clipped by 2 bases and J by 5 bases, with 4 bases between them. Germline assignment: CDR1 SEHNR and CDR2 FQNEAQ (reference sequence). The CDR3 protein is CASSLQNNEQFF. CDR3 bases: TGTGCCAGCAGCTTACAGAACAATGAGCAGTTCTTC.

This rearrangement joins TRBV10-3 to TRBJ2-7; maybe TRBD2 (6 bases). Germline CDR1 and CDR2: ENHRY and SYGVKD. Trimming removed 0 bases from V and 7 bases from J, with 28 bases in between. This CDR3 is 19 amino acids long. The DNA of the CDR3 is TGTGCCATCAGTGAGTCGACTCGTCACCGGACCGGGAGTCCAGGGGAGCAGTACTTC. As protein: CAISESTRHRTGSPGEQYF.

The chain combines TRBV15 with TRBJ1-1; TRBD1 is a possible D gene (6 bases). Germline-derived CDR1 and CDR2 are LNHNV and YYDKDF (reference sequence). Trimming stripped 9 bases from V and 4 bases from J, with 18 bases between. This CDR3 comprises 14 residues. CDR3 sequence: CATVKRGGGTEAFF. CDR3 DNA: TGTGCCACAGTCAAGAGGGGGGGCGGCACTGAAGCTTTCTTT.

The chain links TRBV5-6 to TRBJ1-1; D gene unclear. The V gene's germline CDR1 is SGHDT and CDR2 YYEEEE. This CDR3 contains 14 residues. V gave up 4 bases and J gave up 5 bases, with 15 bases separating them. CDR3 DNA sequence: TGTGCCAGCAGCCTGTCTTTGCTGGAAACTGAAGCTTTCTTT. Its translation: CASSLSLLETEAFF. The whole variable domain, filled in from reference TRBV5-6 and TRBJ1-1, reads DAGVTQSPTHLIKTRGQQVTLRCSPKSGHDTVSWYQQALGQGPQFIFQYYEEEERQRGNFPDRFSGHQFPNYSSELNVNALLLGDSALYLCASSLSLLETEAFFGQGTRLTVV.

V and J are TRBV5-4 and TRBJ2-7, with 8 bases aligning to TRBD1. Germline CDR1 SGHNT, CDR2 YYREEE (reference sequence). V was clipped by 0 bases and J by 5 bases; unmatched bases: 4. The length of the CDR3 is 14 residues. The CDR3, as DNA: TGTGCCAGCAGCTTGGACAGGGGGTGGGACGAGCAGTACTTC. It encodes CASSLDRGWDEQYF. Looking up the rest from reference TRBV5-4 and TRBJ2-7 gives the full variable domain: ETGVTQSPTHLIKTRGQQVTLRCSSQSGHNTVSWYQQALGQGPQFIFQYYREEENGRGNFPPRFSGLQFPNYSSELNVNALELDDSALYLCASSLDRGWDEQYFGPGTRLTVT.